This T cell receptor (beta chain) was identified in a study of shared clonotypes between healthy human individuals. Study in general: Serving as donors were a couple of women and a few men, whose ages spanned 18 to 49. Per-donor plates numbered three CD4 naive, three CD4 memory, two CD8 naive and one CD8 memory.

The germline V and J ends were trimmed by 4 bases and 2 bases, with 16 bases remaining between them. Germline V CDR1 and CDR2: SGHRS, YFSETQ. This CDR3 has 16 amino acids. TCRdb keeps only in-frame clones here, not all; method: immunoSEQ multiplex PCR. The profile covers approximately 1,000,000 clones, with 70% to 85% appearing a single time and over 0.8% taken by the ten largest. The specimen was memory CD4+ T cells from PBMCs. Subset noted: CD45RA-negative fraction. The chain links TRBV5-1 to TRBJ2-1, with D perhaps matching TRBD1 (6 bases). This TCR came from a man younger than 35 in good health. Some clones in this sample may be carry-over from other donors' samples. The CDR3, as DNA: TGCGCCAGCAGCCTAGGACAGAACCCTGCCTACAATGAGCAGTTCTTC. It encodes CASSLGQNPAYNEQFF.